The 14 T cell receptor beta chains below all came from one sample that was sequenced in a study of T cell repertoires in cytomegalovirus infection. TCRdb used MiXCR to reprocess the reads, holding one entry per CDR3 protein. The top ten hold around 1.6% of the sample, which has some 220,000 distinct CDR3 sequences, 12% seen once. The sample consisted of PBMCs. These receptors all stem from a human donor in good health (CMV status not recorded). Some clones in this sample may be carry-over from other donors' samples.

This clonotype has more than one count but fewer than ten. The rearrangement links TRBV20-1 to TRBJ1-1, with D unresolved. The germline V gene has CDR1 DFQATT and CDR2 SNEGSKA (reference sequence). This CDR3 is built from 16 residues. V was pared by 5 bases and J by 3 bases, with 22 bases between. The CDR3 is CSAYPLPPDPHTEAFF. The DNA for the CDR3 is TGCAGTGCTTACCCCCTCCCCCCCGACCCCCACACTGAAGCTTTCTTT.

V and J are TRBV28 and TRBJ1-5; 8 nucleotides match TRBD1. Germline V gives CDR1 MDHEN, CDR2 SYDVKM. The ends lost 4 bases at V and 2 bases at J; junction bases unmatched: 7. The CDR3 length is 16 residues. CDR3 sequence reads: CASSSYQQGGNQPQHF. As DNA, the CDR3 is TGTGCCAGCAGTTCCTACCAACAGGGGGGCAATCAGCCCCAGCATTTT.

The chain links TRBV7-8 to TRBJ1-2; TRBD1 is a possible D gene (5 bases). CDR3 length: 15 residues. Germline V gives CDR1 SGHVS, CDR2 FQNEAQ. Trimming pared 0 bases from V and 5 bases from J, leaving 13 bases between. CDR3: CASSLALGTAYGYTF. In DNA, the CDR3 is TGTGCCAGCAGCTTAGCGCTCGGGACCGCGTATGGCTACACCTTC.

This clonotype was found many times. The chain carries TRBV7-2 and TRBJ2-3; maybe TRBD2 (7 bases). This CDR3 comprises 14 residues. V was trimmed by 1 base and J by 6 bases, leaving 11 bases between them. Germline assignment: CDR1 SGHTA and CDR2 FQGNSA. CDR3 nucleotide sequence: TGTGCCAGCAGCTTAGGGGGGGGGCCGGATACGCAGTATTTT. As protein: CASSLGGGPDTQYF.

In its sample, this clonotype was seen many times. The V call is TRBV7-2, the J call TRBJ2-4; D not certain. Germline CDR1 is SGHTA and CDR2 is FQGNSA. V was trimmed by 2 bases and J by 0 bases, leaving 14 bases between them. The length of the CDR3 is 17 residues. This chain's CDR3 is CASSLRKGTLAKNIQYF. Written as DNA, the CDR3 is TGTGCCAGCAGCTTAAGAAAGGGAACCCTAGCCAAAAACATTCAGTACTTC.

V usage is TRBV12-5 and J usage is TRBJ2-7; D may be TRBD1 (6 bases). This CDR3 contains 12 residues. Deletions cut 5 bases from V and 7 bases from J, with 12 bases between. In germline, CDR1 is LGHNT, CDR2 FRNRAP. The CDR3 loop is CASGPGTPEQYF. Here the CDR3 DNA reads TGTGCTAGTGGTCCCGGGACACCGGAGCAGTACTTC.

Many counts were recorded for this clonotype. The gene calls are TRBV6-1 and TRBJ2-1; TRBD1 matches at 9 bases. CDR1 and CDR2 (germline): MNHNS, SASEGT. The V gene end was trimmed by 5 bases and the J gene end by 7 bases; junction bases not matched to a gene: 12. The CDR3 totals 16 residues. CDR3 sequence: CASSLAGTGKKNEQFF. CDR3 sequence (DNA): TGTGCCAGCAGTCTAGCCGGGACAGGGAAAAAGAATGAGCAGTTCTTC.

In nucleotides, the CDR3 is TGTGCCAGCAGTTTTTCCTTGGGACAGGGAGGGACCGGGGAGCTGTTTTTT. It is translated as CASSFSLGQGGTGELFF. The chain employs TRBV6-8 and TRBJ2-2, with TRBD1 matching over 9 bases. The germline gives CDR1 MNHGY, CDR2 SAAAGT. The CDR3 spans 17 residues. V trimming: 4 bases; J trimming: 5 bases; junction bases outside the gene matches: 11.

This clonotype has a handful of counts. The chain couples TRBV20-1 to TRBJ1-2; 9 bases line up with TRBD1. In germline, CDR1 is DFQATT, CDR2 SNEGSKA (reference sequence). This CDR3 comprises 15 residues. V dropped 3 bases and J dropped 8; count of bases not matched to a gene: 13. This chain's CDR3 is CSAREQTGGERGYTF. The CDR3 DNA sequence: TGCAGTGCTAGGGAACAAACAGGGGGCGAAAGAGGCTACACCTTC.

The V call is TRBV7-3, the J call TRBJ2-3; D may correspond to TRBD1 or TRBD2 (6 bases each). CDR3 length: 14 amino acids. With 2 bases removed from V and 6 bases from J, the gap between germline ends came to 12 bases. Germline V gene data show CDR1 as SGHTA and CDR2 as FQGTGA. The CDR3 region is CASSLQPGADTQYF. As DNA, the CDR3 is TGTGCCAGCAGCTTACAGCCGGGGGCCGATACGCAGTATTTT.

There are a few counts of this clonotype. The chain uses TRBV29-1 and TRBJ2-1; 9 nucleotides align to TRBD1. CDR1 is SQVTM and CDR2 is ANQGSEA in the germline V gene. CDR3 length equals 16 residues. The V segment lost 7 bases and the J segment 4 bases; nucleotides outside the gene matches: 14. Here the CDR3 DNA reads TGCAGCGCCGTAAAAGCCGACAGGGGGAAATACAATGAGCAGTTCTTC. Translation: CSAVKADRGKYNEQFF.

In the case of this clonotype: The DNA is left out, because the CDR3 cannot be placed on it with certainty; the CDR3 is given as TCRdb lists it. The rearrangement uses TRBV20-1 and TRBJ2-1; no DNA check was done on the table's D call, TRBD1. Per germline, CDR1 DFQATT and CDR2 SNEGSKA (reference sequence). From its first to its last residue, the CDR3 has 12 amino acids. CDR3 region: CSASGQENEQFF.

This clonotype was observed a few times. This sequence joins TRBV7-3 and TRBJ1-6; unclear D gene. The ends were cut back, 0 bases at V and 7 bases at J, with 7 bases in the middle. The CDR3 length is 14 residues. Germline V gene sequence: CDR1 SGHTA, CDR2 FQGTGA. The CDR3 DNA is TGTGCCAGCAGCTTAACCCAACCCAATTCACCCCTCCACTTT. Its translation: CASSLTQPNSPLHF.

V is TRBV7-9 and J is TRBJ2-1, with 13 positions matching TRBD2. CDR1 is SEHNR and CDR2 is FQNEAQ in the germline V gene (reference sequence). There are 15 residues in the CDR3. J gave up 7 bases and V 5 bases, and 5 bases lay outside the gene matches. CDR3 protein: CASSETSGRSNEQFF. CDR3 coding DNA: TGTGCCAGCAGCGAGACTAGCGGGAGGTCGAATGAGCAGTTCTTC.